The T cell receptor beta chain under discussion was sequenced for a study of CD8 T cells in ankylosing spondylitis. Whole-study findings and limits: Clones that were linked to disease were CD8+ and were relatively rare in peripheral blood. Characteristic of ankylosing spondylitis blood, it appeared, was a TCR beta motif comprising eight highly homologous variants. Enrichment of disease-linked clones was reportedly significant in matched ankylosing spondylitis synovial fluid. Both synovial fluid and blood in reactive arthritis had previously been reported to carry some motif variants.

V shed 1 base, J shed 6 bases, and the junction held 14 bases outside the gene matches. The CDR3 has 18 amino acids. Germline CDR1 and CDR2: SGHAT and FQNNGV. On this clonotype itself: What it binds is unknown.

In making TCR beta libraries, quantitative 5'-RACE with molecular barcodes was used. TCRdb redid the calling of the 5' RACE reads with MiXCR, one entry per CDR3 protein. The table lists fewer than 400,000 distinct CDR3 sequences, 8% of them singletons. This receptor was identified in a male donor with ankylosing spondylitis. Specimen: blood, either unsorted or a sorted T cell fraction (not recorded which). This chain joins TRBV11-2 and TRBJ2-3, with 9 positions matching TRBD2. The CDR3 loop is CASSLVGLAPPIEDTQYF. Written as DNA, the CDR3 is TGTGCCAGCAGCTTAGTGGGACTAGCCCCTCCCATCGAGGATACGCAGTATTTT.